This TCR beta chain was identified in a study of control samples from healthy donors and cancer patients (dated by TCRdb to 2018 to 2021). Library method: the immunoSEQ multiplex PCR assay. In its TCRdb copy, this immuneACCESS table keeps in-frame sequences only and misses some clones. Where compared with another copy, unresolved V genes explain less than half of these, and the others have no known cause. A total of 400,000 to 500,000 clones appear in this sample, around 90% of them only once. Roughly 6.4% of the sample lies in the top ten. The CDR3, cysteine through phenylalanine, is 11 amino acids long. Kept here is only the CDR3 DNA, which spans 33 bases and is read in frame from base 1. V and J lose 5 bases and 9 bases, and a span of 7 bases separates them. CDR1 and CDR2 (LGHDT, YNNKEL) derive from the germline V gene (reference sequence). As for this clone: Its antigen specificity is not known. One base away there is no much larger clone; base qualities are not given.

The chain is assembled from TRBV3-1 (or the pseudogene TRBV3-2) and TRBJ1-4, with no confident D gene call. The clonotype originates from a man in his forties or fifties with head and neck cancer. The material sequenced was PBMCs. The sequenced DNA: TGTGCCAGCAGCGGAGCCCAAAAACTGTTTTTT. It codes for CASSGAQKLFF.